This TCR beta chain was recorded in a study of blood T cell repertoires in COVID-19. Background on the study: Samples of COVID-19 (acute and convalescent) were obtained from the United States, Italy and Spain. T cells, B-cell-depleted T cells, or PBMCs provided the cDNA or gDNA that served as material.

On this clone: In the same sample, other DNA sequences code for this CDR3.

Between the trimmed V and J ends, which lost 2 bases and 1 base, there was a span of 5 bases. The CDR3 totals 13 residues. CDR1 is KGHSH, CDR2 LQKENI, per germline. Study processing details: By means of reference gene primer amplification, nucleated cell counts were estimated. Sequencing used immunoSEQ multiplex PCR; TCRdb keeps in-frame clones, though not all of them. V and J calls and clone size are those listed in that table; D and trimming were worked out from the DNA. The data contain about 150,000 clones, roughly 87% of them singletons. Sequencing was done on a sample of peripheral blood. The source of this sequence is an older woman with active or convalescent COVID-19. The V call is TRBV18, the J call TRBJ1-1; D gene uncertain. CDR3 region: CASSPSQNTEAFF. CDR3 DNA: TGTGCCAGCTCACCATCCCAGAACACTGAAGCTTTCTTT.